These T cell receptor beta chains were read from a single sample in a study of metastatic and nonmetastatic thyroid tumors. TCRdb re-clonotyped the PCR reads via MiXCR. This table holds around 36,000 clones, about 31% found once. The specimen sequenced was blood. The receptors originated from a female donor with papillary thyroid cancer or a benign thyroid nodule (not recorded which). Some clones in this sample may be carry-over from other donors' samples. CDR3s include the opening cysteine and the closing phenylalanine or tryptophan. A D gene is named only where the DNA matches it firmly. Size values are once, few and many counts, or a class for expanded clones, and some rows have none.

j_call clone_size d_call v_call cdr3_nt cdr3_aa
TRBJ2-3 many - TRBV4-1 TGCGCCAGCAGCCAAGGGGTCGGGGGCGATACGCAGTATTTT CASSQGVGGDTQYF
TRBJ1-1 few - TRBV28 TGTGCCAGCCTCATGTGCACTGAAGCTTTCTTT CASLMCTEAFF
TRBJ2-2 many TRBD2 TRBV3-1 TGTGCCAGCAGCCAAGATGGAGGGACAGGGACTAGCGGAAACACCGGGGAGCTGTTTTTT CASSQDGGTGTSGNTGELFF
TRBJ1-2 few - TRBV6-7 TGTGCCAGCGGTTACTCCCCCCAACAGGGCTATGGCTGCACCTTC CASGYSPQQGYGCTF
TRBJ1-1 many - TRBV12-3/TRBV12-4 TGTGCCAGCAGTCTGGGAGGGACACCCGAGCTGAACACTGAAGCTTTCTTT CASSLGGTPELNTEAFF
TRBJ1-1 - - TRBV10-3 TGTGCCATCAGTGAGTCTTCGGTTACCCCCCCTACTGAAGCTTTCTTT CAISESSVTPPTEAFF
TRBJ2-1 - TRBD2 TRBV20-1 TGCAGTGCTCGAAATTTGGCGGGAGTTAGCAATGAGCAGTTCTTC CSARNLAGVSNEQFF
TRBJ2-7 - - TRBV20-1 TGCAGTGCTAGATCGGGACATGGGGCCTACGAGCAGTACTTC CSARSGHGAYEQYF
TRBJ2-7 few TRBD2 TRBV6-2/TRBV6-3 TGTGCCAGCAGTTACTCTCAACTAGCGGGAGACCACGAGCAGTACTTC CASSYSQLAGDHEQYF
TRBJ2-2 - TRBD2 TRBV28 TGTGCCAGCACCACTAGCGGGAGTTCCCAAGCCGGGGAGCTGTTTTTT CASTTSGSSQAGELFF
TRBJ1-4 many - TRBV4-1 TGCGCCAGCAGCCAAGGCCCCGGACAGTCTGGTTTCGGAAAACTGTTTTTT CASSQGPGQSGFGKLFF
TRBJ1-2 few - TRBV27 TGTGCCAGCAGTTTGATCCAGGGGACTAACTATGGCTACACCTTC CASSLIQGTNYGYTF